This T cell receptor (beta chain) derives from a study of cytomegalovirus exposure and HLA in healthy donors. Study-level points and caveats: Specificity for CMV antigens was confirmed in vitro for three of the CMV-associated chains.

Assay used: immunoSEQ multiplex PCR; TCRdb lists only in-frame clones, some missing. The data show 130,000 or so clones, roughly 91% seen once. Donors were drawn from the 120-subject validation cohort, separate from the roughly 700-subject first cohort. This CDR3 is 14 amino acids long. The V and J ends lost 4 bases and 7 bases respectively, with 14 bases between them. Germline CDR1 MGHDK, CDR2 SYGVNS. As concerns this clone: The target antigen is unknown.

The chain joins TRBV25-1 to TRBJ2-4; D ambiguous. This TCR was recovered from a man aged 25 to 40 in good health and CMV-seronegative. Sequencing was performed on PBMCs. The CDR3 coding sequence is TGTGCCAGCAGTGGGTCCGGGTCCGTGAACATTCAGTACTTC. Its translation is CASSGSGSVNIQYF.